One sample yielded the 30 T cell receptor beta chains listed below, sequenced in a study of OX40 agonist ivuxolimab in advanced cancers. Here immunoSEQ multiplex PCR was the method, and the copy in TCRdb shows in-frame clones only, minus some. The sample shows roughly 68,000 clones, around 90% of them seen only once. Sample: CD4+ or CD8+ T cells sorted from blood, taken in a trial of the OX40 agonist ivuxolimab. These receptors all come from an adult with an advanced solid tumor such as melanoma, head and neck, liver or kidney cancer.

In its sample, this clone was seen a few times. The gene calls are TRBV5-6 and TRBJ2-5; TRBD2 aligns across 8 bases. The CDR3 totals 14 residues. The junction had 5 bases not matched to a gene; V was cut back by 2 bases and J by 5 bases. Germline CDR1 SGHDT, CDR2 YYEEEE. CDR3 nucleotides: TGTGCCAGCAGCTTCTCCGGGACTAGTGAGACCCAGTACTTC. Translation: CASSFSGTSETQYF.

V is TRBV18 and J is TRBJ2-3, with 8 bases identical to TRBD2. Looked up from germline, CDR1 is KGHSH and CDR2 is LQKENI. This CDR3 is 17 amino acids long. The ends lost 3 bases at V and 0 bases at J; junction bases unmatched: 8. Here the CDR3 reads CASSPTPVAGSTDTQYF. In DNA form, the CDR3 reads TGTGCCAGCTCACCCACCCCGGTAGCGGGAAGCACAGATACGCAGTATTTT.

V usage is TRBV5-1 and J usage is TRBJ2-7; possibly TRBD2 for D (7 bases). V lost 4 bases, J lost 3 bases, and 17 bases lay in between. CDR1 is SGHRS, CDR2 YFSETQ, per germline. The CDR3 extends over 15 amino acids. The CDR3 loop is CASSQTRGAGYEQYF. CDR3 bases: TGCGCCAGCAGCCAGACCCGGGGGGCTGGCTACGAGCAGTACTTC.

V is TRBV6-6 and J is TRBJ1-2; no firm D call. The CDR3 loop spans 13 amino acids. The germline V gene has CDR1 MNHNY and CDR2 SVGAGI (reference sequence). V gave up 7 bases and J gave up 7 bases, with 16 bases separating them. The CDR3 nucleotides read TGTGCCAGCAACACCGGCGGTGGGCTTGGCTACACCTTC. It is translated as CASNTGGGLGYTF.

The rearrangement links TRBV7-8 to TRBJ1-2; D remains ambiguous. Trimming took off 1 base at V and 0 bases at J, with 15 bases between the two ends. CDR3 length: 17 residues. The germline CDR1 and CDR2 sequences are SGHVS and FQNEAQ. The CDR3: CASSLGTPIGANYGYTF. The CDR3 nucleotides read TGTGCCAGCAGCTTAGGGACCCCAATTGGGGCTAACTATGGCTACACCTTC.

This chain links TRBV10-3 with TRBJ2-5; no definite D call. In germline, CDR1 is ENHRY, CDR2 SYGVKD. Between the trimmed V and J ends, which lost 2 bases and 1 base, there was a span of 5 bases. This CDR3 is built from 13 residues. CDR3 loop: CAISENTQETQYF. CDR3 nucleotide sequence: TGTGCCATCAGTGAGAACACCCAAGAGACCCAGTACTTC.

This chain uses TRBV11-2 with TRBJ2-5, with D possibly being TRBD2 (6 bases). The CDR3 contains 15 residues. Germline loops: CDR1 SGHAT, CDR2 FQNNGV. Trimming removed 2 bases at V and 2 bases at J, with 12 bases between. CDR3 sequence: CASSLTDGSQETQYF. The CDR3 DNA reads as TGTGCCAGCAGCTTAACCGACGGGAGTCAAGAGACCCAGTACTTC. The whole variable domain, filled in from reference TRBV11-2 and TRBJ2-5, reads EAGVAQSPRYKIIEKRQSVAFWCNPISGHATLYWYQQILGQGPKLLIQFQNNGVVDDSQLPKDRFSAERLKGVDSTLKIQPAKLEDSAVYLCASSLTDGSQETQYFGPGTRLLVL.

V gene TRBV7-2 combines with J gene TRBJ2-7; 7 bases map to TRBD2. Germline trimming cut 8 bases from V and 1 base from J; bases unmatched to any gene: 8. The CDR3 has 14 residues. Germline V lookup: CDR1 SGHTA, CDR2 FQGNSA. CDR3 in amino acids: CASGSASGSYEQYF. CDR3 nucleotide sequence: TGTGCCAGCGGGTCGGCTAGCGGATCCTACGAGCAGTACTTC. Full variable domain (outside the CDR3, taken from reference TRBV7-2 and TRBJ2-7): GAGVSQSPSNKVTEKGKDVELRCDPISGHTALYWYRQSLGQGLEFLIYFQGNSAPDKSGLPSDRFSAERTGGSVSTLTIQRTQQEDSAVYLCASGSASGSYEQYFGPGTRLTVT.

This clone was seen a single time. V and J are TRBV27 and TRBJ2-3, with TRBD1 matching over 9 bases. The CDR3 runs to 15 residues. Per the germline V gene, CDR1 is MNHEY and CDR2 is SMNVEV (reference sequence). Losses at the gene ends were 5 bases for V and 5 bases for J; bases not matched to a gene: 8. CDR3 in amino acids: CASSEPGTGRDTQYF. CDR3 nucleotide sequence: TGTGCCAGCAGTGAACCAGGGACAGGGAGAGATACGCAGTATTTT.

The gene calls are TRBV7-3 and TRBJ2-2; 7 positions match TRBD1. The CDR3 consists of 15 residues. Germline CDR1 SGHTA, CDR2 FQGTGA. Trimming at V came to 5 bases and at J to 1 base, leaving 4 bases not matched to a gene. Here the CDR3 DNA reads TGTGCCAGCAGCCTACAGGGGCGGAACACCGGGGAGCTGTTTTTT. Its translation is CASSLQGRNTGELFF.

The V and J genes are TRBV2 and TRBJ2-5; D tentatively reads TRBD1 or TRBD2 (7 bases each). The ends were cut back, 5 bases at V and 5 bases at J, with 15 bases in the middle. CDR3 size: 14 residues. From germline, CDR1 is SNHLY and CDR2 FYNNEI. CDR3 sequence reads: CASSKQGGGETQYF. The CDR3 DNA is TGTGCCAGCAGTAAGCAGGGGGGGGGCGAGACCCAGTACTTC.

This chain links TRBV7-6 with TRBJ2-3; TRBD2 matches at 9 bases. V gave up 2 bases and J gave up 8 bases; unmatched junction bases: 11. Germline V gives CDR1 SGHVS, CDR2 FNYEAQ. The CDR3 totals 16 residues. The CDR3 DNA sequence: TGTGCCAGCAGCTTATCTGGCCAGCGGGGGGCGGGTACGCAGTATTTT. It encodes CASSLSGQRGAGTQYF.

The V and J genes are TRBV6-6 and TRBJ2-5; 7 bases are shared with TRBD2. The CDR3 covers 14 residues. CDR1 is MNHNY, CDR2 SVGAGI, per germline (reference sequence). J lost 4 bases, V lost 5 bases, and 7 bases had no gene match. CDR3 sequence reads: CASSPVTGGETQYF. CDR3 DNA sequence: TGTGCCAGCAGTCCTGTGACGGGAGGAGAGACCCAGTACTTC.

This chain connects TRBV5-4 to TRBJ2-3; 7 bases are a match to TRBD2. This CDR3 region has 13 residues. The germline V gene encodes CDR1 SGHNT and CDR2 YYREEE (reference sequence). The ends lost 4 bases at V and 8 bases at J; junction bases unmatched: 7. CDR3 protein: CASSGESGGTQYF. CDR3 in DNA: TGTGCCAGCAGCGGCGAGTCGGGGGGTACGCAGTATTTT.

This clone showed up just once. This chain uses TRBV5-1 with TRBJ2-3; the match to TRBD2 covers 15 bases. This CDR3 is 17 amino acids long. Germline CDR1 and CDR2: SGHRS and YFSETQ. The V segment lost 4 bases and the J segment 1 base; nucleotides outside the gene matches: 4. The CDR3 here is CASSGLAGGPGTDTQYF. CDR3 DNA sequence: TGCGCCAGCAGCGGACTAGCGGGAGGGCCGGGCACAGATACGCAGTATTTT.

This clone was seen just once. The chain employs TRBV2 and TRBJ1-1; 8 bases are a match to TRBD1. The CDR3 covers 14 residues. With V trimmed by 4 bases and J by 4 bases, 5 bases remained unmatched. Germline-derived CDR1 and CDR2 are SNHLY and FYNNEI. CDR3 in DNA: TGTGCCAGCAGTGTACAGGGGGTGGGCACTGAAGCTTTCTTT. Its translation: CASSVQGVGTEAFF.

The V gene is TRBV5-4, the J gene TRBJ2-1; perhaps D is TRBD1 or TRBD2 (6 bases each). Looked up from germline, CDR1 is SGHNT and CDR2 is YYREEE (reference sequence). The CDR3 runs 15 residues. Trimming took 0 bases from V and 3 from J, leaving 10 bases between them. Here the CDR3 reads CASSLGQDYYNEQFF. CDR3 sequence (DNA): TGTGCCAGCAGCTTGGGACAGGACTACTACAATGAGCAGTTCTTC. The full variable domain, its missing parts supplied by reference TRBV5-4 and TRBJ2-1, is ETGVTQSPTHLIKTRGQQVTLRCSSQSGHNTVSWYQQALGQGPQFIFQYYREEENGRGNFPPRFSGLQFPNYSSELNVNALELDDSALYLCASSLGQDYYNEQFFGPGTRLTVL.

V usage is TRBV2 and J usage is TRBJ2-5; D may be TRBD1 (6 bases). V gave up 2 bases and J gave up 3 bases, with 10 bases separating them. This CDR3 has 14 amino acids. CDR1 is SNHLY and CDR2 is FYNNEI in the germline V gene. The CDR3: CASSETTGKETQYF. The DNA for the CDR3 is TGTGCCAGCAGTGAAACTACAGGGAAAGAGACCCAGTACTTC.

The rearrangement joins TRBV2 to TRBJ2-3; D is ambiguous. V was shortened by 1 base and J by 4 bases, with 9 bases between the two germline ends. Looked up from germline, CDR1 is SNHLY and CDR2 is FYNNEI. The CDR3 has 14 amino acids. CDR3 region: CASSEEAWADTQYF. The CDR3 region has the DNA TGTGCCAGCAGTGAAGAAGCCTGGGCAGATACGCAGTATTTT.

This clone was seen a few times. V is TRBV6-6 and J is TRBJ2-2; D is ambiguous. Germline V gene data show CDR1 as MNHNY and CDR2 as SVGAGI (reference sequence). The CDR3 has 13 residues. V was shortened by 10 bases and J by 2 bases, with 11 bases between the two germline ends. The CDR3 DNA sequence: TGTGCCACCGGGTCTTCAAACACCGGGGAGCTGTTTTTT. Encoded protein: CATGSSNTGELFF.

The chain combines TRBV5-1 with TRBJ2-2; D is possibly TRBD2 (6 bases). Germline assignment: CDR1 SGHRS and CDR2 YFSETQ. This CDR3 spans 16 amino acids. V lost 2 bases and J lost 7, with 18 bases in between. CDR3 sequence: CASSFRDLSLNGELFF. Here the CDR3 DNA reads TGCGCCAGCAGCTTCCGGGACTTGTCTTTGAACGGGGAGCTGTTTTTT.

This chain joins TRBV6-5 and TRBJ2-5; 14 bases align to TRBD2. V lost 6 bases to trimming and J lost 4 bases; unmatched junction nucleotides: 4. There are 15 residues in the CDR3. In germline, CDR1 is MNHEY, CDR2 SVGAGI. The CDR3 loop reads CASRTSGGAAETQYF. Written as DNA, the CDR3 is TGTGCCAGCAGGACTAGCGGGGGGGCGGCAGAGACCCAGTACTTC.

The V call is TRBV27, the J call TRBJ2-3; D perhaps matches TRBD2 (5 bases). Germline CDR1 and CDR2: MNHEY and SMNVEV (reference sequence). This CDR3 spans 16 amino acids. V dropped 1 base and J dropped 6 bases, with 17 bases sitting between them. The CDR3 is CASSLYGDGSTDTQYF. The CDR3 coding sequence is TGTGCCAGCAGTTTATACGGGGATGGTTCCACGGATACGCAGTATTTT.

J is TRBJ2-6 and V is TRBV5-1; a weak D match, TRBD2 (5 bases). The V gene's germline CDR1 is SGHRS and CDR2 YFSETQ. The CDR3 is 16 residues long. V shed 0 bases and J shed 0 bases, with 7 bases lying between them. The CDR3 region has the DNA TGCGCCAGCAGCTTGGGAGGAGGCTCTGGGGCCAACGTCCTGACTTTC. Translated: CASSLGGGSGANVLTF. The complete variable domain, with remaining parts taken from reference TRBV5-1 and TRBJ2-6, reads KAGVTQTPRYLIKTRGQQVTLSCSPISGHRSVSWYQQTPGQGLQFLFEYFSETQRNKGNFPGRFSGRQFSNSRSEMNVSTLELGDSALYLCASSLGGGSGANVLTFGAGSRLTVL.

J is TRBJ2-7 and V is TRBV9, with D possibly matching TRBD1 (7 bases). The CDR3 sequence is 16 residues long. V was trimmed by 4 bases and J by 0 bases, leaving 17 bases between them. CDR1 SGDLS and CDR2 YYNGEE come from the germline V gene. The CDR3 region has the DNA TGTGCCAGCAGCAAACAGCAGGGGGGAGGCTCCTACGAGCAGTACTTC. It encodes CASSKQQGGGSYEQYF. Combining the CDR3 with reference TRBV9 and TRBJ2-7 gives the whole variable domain DSGVTQTPKHLITATGQRVTLRCSPRSGDLSVYWYQQSLDQGLQFLIQYYNGEERAKGNILERFSAQQFPDLHSELNLSSLELGDSALYFCASSKQQGGGSYEQYFGPGTRLTVT.

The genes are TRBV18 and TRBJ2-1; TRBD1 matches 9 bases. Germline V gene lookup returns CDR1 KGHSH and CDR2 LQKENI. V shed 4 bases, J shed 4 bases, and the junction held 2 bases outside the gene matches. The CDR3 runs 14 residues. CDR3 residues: CASSLGTGYNEQFF. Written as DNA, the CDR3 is TGTGCCAGCTCACTCGGGACAGGGTACAATGAGCAGTTCTTC.

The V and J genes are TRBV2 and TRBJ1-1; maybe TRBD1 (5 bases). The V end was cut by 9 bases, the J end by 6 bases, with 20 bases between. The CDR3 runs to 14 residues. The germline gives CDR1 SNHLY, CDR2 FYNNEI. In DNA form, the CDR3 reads TGTGCCAGTCTGGCCAACGGGGGAGGATCTGAAGCTTTCTTT. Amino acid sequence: CASLANGGGSEAFF.

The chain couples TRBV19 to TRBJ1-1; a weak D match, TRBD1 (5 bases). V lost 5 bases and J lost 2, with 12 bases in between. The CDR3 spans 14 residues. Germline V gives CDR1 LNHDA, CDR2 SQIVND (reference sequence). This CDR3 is CASSQRQPNTEAFF. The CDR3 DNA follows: TGTGCCAGTAGTCAAAGACAGCCTAACACTGAAGCTTTCTTT.

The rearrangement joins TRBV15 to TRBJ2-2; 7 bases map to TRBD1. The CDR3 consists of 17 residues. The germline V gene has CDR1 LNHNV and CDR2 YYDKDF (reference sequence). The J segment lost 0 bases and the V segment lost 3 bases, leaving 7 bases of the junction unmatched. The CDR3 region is CATSRSTGATNTGELFF. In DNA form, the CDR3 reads TGTGCCACCAGCAGGTCCACAGGGGCTACGAACACCGGGGAGCTGTTTTTT.

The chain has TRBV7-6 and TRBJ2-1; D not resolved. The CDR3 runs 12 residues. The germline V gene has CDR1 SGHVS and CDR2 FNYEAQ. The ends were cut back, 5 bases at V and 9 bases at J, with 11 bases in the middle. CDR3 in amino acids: CASSGSRGEQFF. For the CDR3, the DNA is TGTGCCAGCAGCGGGTCCCGCGGTGAGCAGTTCTTC.